This T cell receptor beta chain was found in a study of memory CD8 T cells in hepatitis C reinfection. Study-level background: After reinfection, a couple of primary-infection resolvers became chronically infected. HCV reinfection: RNA-positive following two negative tests at least 60 days apart. Between 3 and 8 weeks after reinfection detection, peak samples were drawn. Overall study findings and caveats: Four or five donors were too few for definitive public clonotype conclusions.

Time point here: peak reinfection, 3 to 8 weeks after reinfection detection. Sorted cells were sequenced directly ex vivo without any in vitro expansion. Worth noting for this clone: The antigen remains undetermined.

CDR1 PRHDT and CDR2 FYEKMQ come from the germline V gene (reference sequence). V gave up 4 bases and J gave up 0 bases, with 13 bases separating them. The length of the CDR3 is 16 residues. Sequenced by immunoSEQ multiplex PCR; TCRdb stores in-frame clones only, minus some. The data show some 40,000 clones, around 89% seen once. The J gene is TRBJ1-3, the V gene TRBV13; D not certain. The specimen sequenced was naive CD8+ T cells sorted from blood. The TCR comes from a man between 18 and 29 years old with hepatitis C virus infection. The chain's CDR3 is CASSSPSGDSGNTIYF. For the CDR3, the DNA is TGTGCCAGCAGCTCGCCCAGCGGGGACTCTGGAAACACCATATATTTT.